These 25 T cell receptor beta chains came from one sample sequenced in a study of blood T cells in healthy people across ages. Through a sample-barcoded 5' primer and a J-beta primer mix, a second PCR was run for roughly 6 to 12 cycles. TCRdb itself ran the 5' RACE reads through MiXCR, one entry per CDR3 protein. Of around 1,000,000 distinct CDR3 sequences listed, more than 30% are singletons. Specimen: blood. These receptors all come from a young man in good health.

This clonotype has more than one count but fewer than ten. V is TRBV24-1 and J is TRBJ1-2; 10 nucleotides agree with TRBD1. The CDR3 sequence is 15 residues long. V gave up 4 bases and J gave up 7 bases; unmatched junction bases: 8. In germline, CDR1 is KGHDR, CDR2 SFDVKD. Here the CDR3 DNA reads TGTGCCACCAGTGACTCCGACAGGGGGCTATTTGGCTACACCTTC. It is translated as CATSDSDRGLFGYTF.

The chain is built from TRBV20-1 and TRBJ2-4; 10 nucleotides align to TRBD1. CDR1 is DFQATT and CDR2 is SNEGSKA in the germline V gene (reference sequence). V trimming: 4 bases; J trimming: 13 bases; junction bases outside the gene matches: 10. CDR3 size: 13 residues. DNA for the CDR3: TGCAGTGCTATAAATTGGGACAGGGGAAAGCAGTACTTC. Its translation is CSAINWDRGKQYF.

This clonotype was seen only a few times. The rearrangement joins TRBV4-3 to TRBJ1-2; a weak D match, TRBD1 (5 bases). The CDR3 is 15 amino acids. V was pared by 0 bases and J by 4 bases, with 12 bases between. The germline gives CDR1 LGHNA, CDR2 YSLEER. The CDR3 protein is CASSQDRRVAYGYTF. DNA of the CDR3: TGCGCCAGCAGCCAAGATCGCAGGGTAGCCTATGGCTACACCTTC.

The rearrangement uses TRBV6-6 and TRBJ2-7; 10 nucleotides agree with TRBD1. Germline CDR1 is MNHNY and CDR2 is SVGAGI (reference sequence). The CDR3 is 14 residues long. The V gene end was trimmed by 1 base and the J gene end by 4 bases; junction bases not matched to a gene: 1. This CDR3 is CASSYWTGGYEQYF. The CDR3 DNA follows: TGTGCCAGCAGTTACTGGACAGGGGGTTACGAGCAGTACTTC.

The V gene is TRBV7-2, the J gene TRBJ2-7; 11 bases match TRBD2. Germline V lookup: CDR1 SGHTA, CDR2 FQGNSA. CDR3 length: 14 residues. Germline trimming cut 5 bases from V and 3 bases from J; bases unmatched to any gene: 3. CDR3 sequence reads: CTSSPGLADYEQYF. In DNA, the CDR3 is TGTACCAGCAGCCCGGGACTAGCGGACTACGAGCAGTACTTC.

This clonotype was detected a few times. This chain links TRBV3-1 with TRBJ1-5; the D gene is possibly TRBD1 (5 bases). V was clipped by 10 bases and J by 1 base, with 23 bases between them. This CDR3 is 17 amino acids long. Germline V lookup: CDR1 LGHDT, CDR2 YNNKEL (reference sequence). The CDR3 sequence is CATLGPRGKESNQPQHF. The CDR3 coding sequence is TGTGCCACCCTGGGACCCCGGGGAAAGGAAAGCAATCAGCCCCAGCATTTT.

The table lists this clonotype with a few counts. As DNA, the CDR3 is TGTGCCAGCAGCCGGGACAGCGGGAACACTGAAGCTTTCTTT. This gives the protein CASSRDSGNTEAFF. The J gene is TRBJ1-1, the V gene TRBV9; TRBD1 matches at 7 bases. Unmatched junction bases numbered 4, after V lost 4 bases and J lost 1 base. The germline gives CDR1 SGDLS, CDR2 YYNGEE. The CDR3 has 14 residues.

This chain uses TRBV20-1 with TRBJ2-7; D is perhaps TRBD2 (5 bases). CDR3 length equals 13 residues. V was pared by 1 base and J by 2 bases, with 9 bases between. Germline V gene sequence: CDR1 DFQATT, CDR2 SNEGSKA (reference sequence). CDR3 bases: TGCAGTGCTAGAGGGACTGTACCCTACGAGCAGTACTTC. Translation: CSARGTVPYEQYF.

This clonotype was counted only a few times. The chain couples TRBV28 to TRBJ1-2; unclear D gene. CDR1 is MDHEN and CDR2 is SYDVKM in the germline V gene. V lost 5 bases to trimming and J lost 4 bases, with 11 bases between them. CDR3 size: 13 residues. The CDR3, as DNA: TGTGCCAGCAGTCCCCGGGCAGGCTATGGCTACACCTTC. Amino acids: CASSPRAGYGYTF.

This clonotype was counted at least ten times. This chain links TRBV12-3 or TRBV12-4 with TRBJ1-2; 9 bases align to TRBD1. The CDR3 totals 14 residues. J was trimmed by 4 bases and V by 6 bases; bases with no gene match: 6. The CDR3 here is CASSSGTGPYGYTF. As DNA, the CDR3 is TGTGCCAGCAGCTCCGGGACAGGGCCCTATGGCTACACCTTC.

As to this clonotype: A read error may account for a junction end that differs from germline. This chain uses TRBV12-3 or TRBV12-4 with TRBJ1-2; no clear D gene. CDR3 length equals 11 residues. Written as DNA, the CDR3 is TGTGCCAACAGTTTAAACTATGGCTACACCTTC. Residues: CANSLNYGYTF.

In its sample, this clonotype was seen a few times. V usage is TRBV9 and J usage is TRBJ2-1; D unclear. The DNA end is more similar to TRBJ2-7, so the J call may be wrong. CDR3 size: 13 residues. CDR1 and CDR2 from the germline V gene are SGDLS and YYNGEE. CDR3 residues: CASSPVEYNEQYF. The DNA for the CDR3 is TGTGCCAGCAGCCCGGTCGAGTACAATGAGCAGTACTTC.

This clonotype has a handful of counts. This chain joins TRBV7-2 and TRBJ2-2; tentative D call: TRBD2 (5 bases). The germline gives CDR1 SGHTA, CDR2 FQGNSA. V was clipped by 1 base and J by 4 bases, with 7 bases between them. CDR3 length: 14 residues. The CDR3 bases are TGTGCCAGCAGCTTAGAGGAGGCCACCGGGGAGCTGTTTTTT. This codes for CASSLEEATGELFF.

The chain joins TRBV7-9 to TRBJ2-1, with TRBD1 matching 8 bases. V shed 2 bases, J shed 4 bases, and the junction held 4 bases outside the gene matches. The CDR3 runs 15 residues. CDR1 and CDR2 from the germline V gene are SEHNR and FQNEAQ (reference sequence). CDR3 sequence (DNA): TGTGCCAGCAGCTTACCGGACAGGGTTTACAATGAGCAGTTCTTC. It translates to CASSLPDRVYNEQFF.

This clonotype was detected only a few times. This chain links TRBV9 with TRBJ2-6; D call uncertain. Germline CDR1 is SGDLS and CDR2 is YYNGEE. The CDR3 sequence is 15 residues long. Trimming removed 0 bases at V and 0 bases at J, with 4 bases between. The CDR3 region has the DNA TGTGCCAGCAGCGTAGGGTACTCTGGGGCCAACGTCCTGACTTTC. Its protein is CASSVGYSGANVLTF.

The V call is TRBV11-1, the J call TRBJ2-3; 12 nucleotides line up with TRBD2. This CDR3 comprises 20 residues. V was clipped by 5 bases and J by 0 bases; unmatched bases: 15. Germline V gives CDR1 SGHAT, CDR2 FQDESV (reference sequence). The CDR3 reads CASSPHRTSGARPSTDTQYF. In nucleotides, the CDR3 is TGTGCCAGCAGCCCCCATAGGACTAGCGGGGCGCGACCTAGCACAGATACGCAGTATTTT.

The V and J genes are TRBV7-2 and TRBJ2-7; a possible D gene is TRBD1 (5 bases). V lost 5 bases to trimming and J lost 7 bases, with 24 bases between them. Germline V gene sequence: CDR1 SGHTA, CDR2 FQGNSA. CDR3 length: 16 residues. The CDR3 region has the DNA TGTGCCAGCAGCCCTTCCACGACCTGGGTGGACAATGAGCAGTACTTC. Encoded protein: CASSPSTTWVDNEQYF.

V and J are TRBV27 and TRBJ2-2; 8 bases fit TRBD1. The CDR3 sequence is 16 residues long. Losses at the gene ends were 5 bases for V and 3 bases for J; bases not matched to a gene: 8. The germline V gene has CDR1 MNHEY and CDR2 SMNVEV (reference sequence). The CDR3 DNA follows: TGTGCCAGCAGTCAAGTCAGGGGGCAATACACCGGGGAGCTGTTTTTT. Translated, it gives CASSQVRGQYTGELFF.

This clonotype was counted a few times. The J gene is TRBJ2-5, the V gene TRBV6-5, with D perhaps matching TRBD1 or TRBD2 (6 bases each). Germline-derived CDR1 and CDR2 are MNHEY and SVGAGI. The CDR3 runs 14 residues. Trimming removed 6 bases at V and 1 base at J, with 12 bases between. Here the CDR3 DNA reads TGTGCCAGCAGAAGGGGGGCAATCCAAGAGACCCAGTACTTC. Its translation is CASRRGAIQETQYF.

This clonotype was counted between two and nine times. The genes are TRBV4-1 and TRBJ2-3; 9 bases agree with TRBD1. Germline V lookup: CDR1 MGHRA, CDR2 YSYEKL. With V trimmed by 3 bases and J by 2 bases, 9 bases remained unmatched. The CDR3 covers 17 residues. The CDR3 here is CASSHRTTGGFTDTQYF. The CDR3 DNA reads TGCGCCAGCAGCCACCGAACGACAGGGGGTTTCACAGATACGCAGTATTTT.

This clonotype was seen at least ten times. The chain has TRBV12-3 or TRBV12-4 and TRBJ2-1; 10 nucleotides match TRBD1. The V and J ends lost 10 bases and 4 bases, in that order; junction bases with no gene match: 7. The CDR3 sequence is 14 residues long. The CDR3 nucleotides are TGTGCCATTCGGGGACAGGGGTCTTACAATGAGCAGTTCTTC. It specifies CAIRGQGSYNEQFF.

This rearrangement joins TRBV20-1 to TRBJ1-1, with D possibly being TRBD1 (6 bases). The V gene lost 1 base and the J gene lost 3 bases, with 18 bases spanning the gap. The CDR3 has 16 residues. Germline assignment: CDR1 DFQATT and CDR2 SNEGSKA (reference sequence). The CDR3 sequence is CSARGKKGRTDTEAFF. The CDR3 DNA is TGCAGTGCTAGAGGAAAAAAGGGGAGGACAGACACTGAAGCTTTCTTT.

The chain links TRBV7-9 to TRBJ2-2; the D is unclear. Deletions cut 5 bases from V and 2 bases from J, with 12 bases between. Germline V CDR1 and CDR2: SEHNR, FQNEAQ (reference sequence). This CDR3 is 15 amino acids long. CDR3 coding DNA: TGTGCCAGCAGCCCCTCCTTGGGAAACACCGGGGAGCTGTTTTTT. It codes for CASSPSLGNTGELFF.

This clonotype has just a few counts. The V gene is TRBV7-2, the J gene TRBJ2-7; TRBD2 agrees at 12 bases. V shed 8 bases, J shed 7 bases, and the junction held 9 bases outside the gene matches. Germline lookup yields CDR1 SGHTA and CDR2 FQGNSA. This CDR3 spans 14 amino acids. CDR3 nucleotides: TGTGCCAGCGTCCTAGCGGGGGGGTACAATGAGCAGTACTTC. Protein product: CASVLAGGYNEQYF.

This clonotype was observed a few times. V usage is TRBV3-1 and J usage is TRBJ2-1; TRBD1 aligns across 7 bases. The length of the CDR3 is 14 residues. The V segment lost 1 base and the J segment 9 bases; nucleotides outside the gene matches: 6. The germline gives CDR1 LGHDT, CDR2 YNNKEL (reference sequence). In nucleotides, the CDR3 is TGTGCCAGCAGCCAAGTTAGCTCAGGGGGTGAGCAGTTCTTC. It translates to CASSQVSSGGEQFF.